Listed below are T cell receptor beta chains from one sample, sequenced in a study of response to subunit inactivated influenza vaccine. TCRdb re-derived calls from the RT-PCR reads in MiXCR, one entry per CDR3 protein. Among 700,000 to 900,000 distinct CDR3 sequences, 20% to 25% were seen once, and the ten largest hold roughly a tenth. The specimen comprised PBMCs from blood, sampled 5 days after vaccination. The receptors stem from a man aged 50 to 60 who received an inactivated influenza vaccine. Each CDR3 is given with its conserved first and last residue. Fields, in order: D gene, J gene, clone size, V gene, CDR3 DNA, CDR3 protein. The D gene is left open where the match is weak. Only part of the rows carry a size: once, few, many, or a class if the clone is expanded.

>NA|TRBJ1-3|few|TRBV6-2/TRBV6-3
TGTGCCAGCAGCCGAGACGGAAACTCTGGAAACACCATATATTTT
CASSRDGNSGNTIYF
>NA|TRBJ2-3|NA|TRBV4-3
TGCGCCAGCAGCCAAGAGGCGAGCGTTATCCGCACAGATACGCAGTATTTT
CASSQEASVIRTDTQYF
>NA|TRBJ2-1|NA|TRBV12-3/TRBV12-4
TGTGCCAGCGCACTAGTAAAAAGGGACAATGAGCAGTTCTTC
CASALVKRDNEQFF
>NA|TRBJ2-7|NA|TRBV11-2
TGTGCCAGCAGCTCCCCCGGGGGTCGCGAGCAGTACTTC
CASSSPGGREQYF
>NA|TRBJ2-1|few|TRBV7-2
TGTGCCAGCAGCTTAGGGCAGCAGCAGTTCTTC
CASSLGQQQFF
>NA|TRBJ2-1|few|TRBV4-1
TGCGCCAGCAGCCAGATCCGGGACTTTATTAGGAATGAGCAGTTCTTC
CASSQIRDFIRNEQFF
>TRBD1|TRBJ1-1|few|TRBV6-5
TGTGCCAGCAGATCCGGGACAGGGAAAGCTTTCTTT
CASRSGTGKAFF
>NA|TRBJ1-4|NA|TRBV20-1
TGCAGTGCTAATCGGAGAGCTAATGAAAAACTGTTTTTT
CSANRRANEKLFF
>TRBD1|TRBJ2-7|NA|TRBV11-2
TGTGCCAGCAGCATTCGACAGGGGAGAGGGGAGCAGTACTTC
CASSIRQGRGEQYF
>NA|TRBJ1-4|NA|TRBV2
TGTGCCAGCAGTGAAGGGGTTGCGGCTGAAAAACTGTTTTTT
CASSEGVAAEKLFF
>TRBD2|TRBJ2-1|NA|TRBV27
TGTGCCAGCAGTATAGGACTAGCGGGAGATTATGAGCAGTTCTTC
CASSIGLAGDYEQFF
>NA|TRBJ1-1|few|TRBV20-1
TGCAGTGCCCGAGTGGGGTTGACTGAAGCTTTCTTT
CSARVGLTEAFF
>NA|TRBJ1-3|few|TRBV11-2
TGTGCCAGCAGCTTAGATCCCGGTTGGGTGAGCACCATATATTTT
CASSLDPGWVSTIYF
>NA|TRBJ2-2|few|TRBV5-1
TGCGCCAGCAGTTACCGTAGCACCGGGGAGCTGTTTTTT
CASSYRSTGELFF
>NA|TRBJ2-7|few|TRBV6-1
TGTGCCAGCAGACCCTCCTTTGCGTCCTACGAGCAGTACTTC
CASRPSFASYEQYF
>NA|TRBJ2-7|NA|TRBV20-1
TGCAGTGCTAGGTCAGGGGTGGGGGGCGAGCAGTACTTC
CSARSGVGGEQYF
>NA|TRBJ1-2|NA|TRBV6-5
TGTGCCAGCAGTTTCGCCGGGCCTACCTATGGCTACACCTTC
CASSFAGPTYGYTF
>NA|TRBJ1-6|few|TRBV5-1
TGCGCCAGCAGCTGGGCCGGCGATAATTCACCCCTCCACTTT
CASSWAGDNSPLHF
>TRBD2|TRBJ2-1|NA|TRBV24-1
TGTGCCACCTGGAGCGGGGGAGCGCACAATGAGCAGTTCTTC
CATWSGGAHNEQFF
>NA|TRBJ2-5|once|TRBV28
TGTGCCAGCTCCCACCCAGGACCAAGTACCTTC
CASSHPGPSTF
>NA|TRBJ1-1|many|TRBV5-1
TGCGCCAGCAGCCCGGACCCGAACACTGAAGCTTTCTTT
CASSPDPNTEAFF
>NA|TRBJ2-7|NA|TRBV14
TGTGCCAGCAGCTTTCTCCCGGGACCCCTGTACGAGCAGTACTTC
CASSFLPGPLYEQYF
>TRBD2|TRBJ2-3|few|TRBV11-1
TGTGCCAGCAGCTTAGGTTCTTTTATAACTAGCGGGAGAGGAGATACGCAGTATTTT
CASSLGSFITSGRGDTQYF
>NA|TRBJ2-5|NA|TRBV30
TGTGCCTGGAGTCTCCGGGGGCCCTGGGAGACCCAGTACTTC
CAWSLRGPWETQYF
>NA|TRBJ1-3|many|TRBV6-9
TGTGCCAGCAGTCGGGGGGGATTGGGAAACACCATATATTTT
CASSRGGLGNTIYF
>NA|TRBJ2-2|many|TRBV6-2/TRBV6-3
TGTGCCAGCAGCACGACTTACACCGGGGAGCTGTTTTTT
CASSTTYTGELFF
>TRBD1|TRBJ2-7|once|TRBV7-3
TGTGCCAGCAACCCCCCGGGACAGCCTTCCTACGAGCAGTACTTC
CASNPPGQPSYEQYF
>NA|TRBJ2-1|NA|TRBV10-3
TGTGCCATCAGAGAAGCTAGCAATGAGCAGTTCTTC
CAIREASNEQFF
>TRBD2|TRBJ2-7|NA|TRBV20-1
TGCAGTCGATCCGGGACTAGCGACTACGAGCAGTACTTC
CSRSGTSDYEQYF
>TRBD1|TRBJ2-5|few|TRBV5-1
TGCGCCAGCAGCCGTCCGACAGGGGGAGAGACCCAGTACTTC
CASSRPTGGETQYF
>TRBD2|TRBJ2-5|NA|TRBV10-3
TGTGCCATCAGTGAGACTAGCGGGGGGCCATTGGAGACCCAGTACTTC
CAISETSGGPLETQYF
>NA|TRBJ2-7|few|TRBV4-3
TGCGCCAGCAGCCAAAAACTCCCGGGCTCCTCCTACTACGAGCAGTACTTC
CASSQKLPGSSYYEQYF
>NA|TRBJ2-1|few|TRBV5-1
TGCGCCAGCAGCTTGGCCGGGCCCGGGGCCGTCTACAATGAGCAGTTCTTC
CASSLAGPGAVYNEQFF
>TRBD2|TRBJ2-3|many|TRBV29-1
TGCAGCGTTGAGACTAGCGCCCTGATCGGCACGCAGTATTTT
CSVETSALIGTQYF
>NA|TRBJ1-2|few|TRBV25-1
TGTGCCAGCAGTGAAGCCATTCACTATGGCTACACCTTC
CASSEAIHYGYTF
>NA|TRBJ1-1|few|TRBV7-2
TGTGCCAGCAGCTCCTCAGGGTCAGGTTTCACTGAAGCTTTCTTT
CASSSSGSGFTEAFF
>NA|TRBJ1-2|many|TRBV12-3/TRBV12-4
TGTGCCAGCAGAAGGGGACCGATTGACGGCTACACCTTC
CASRRGPIDGYTF
>NA|TRBJ1-1|once|TRBV6-2/TRBV6-3
TGTGCCAGCAGTTCGGTTAATAACACTGAAGCTTTCTTT
CASSSVNNTEAFF
>TRBD2|TRBJ2-7|NA|TRBV6-2/TRBV6-3
TGTGCCAGCAGTTACCCCTCTACCACCTATAGCGGGAGACCCTACGAGCAGTACTTC
CASSYPSTTYSGRPYEQYF
>NA|TRBJ2-1|few|TRBV9
TGTGCCAGCAGCGTAGAAGGGATTCATGAGCAGTTCTTC
CASSVEGIHEQFF
>NA|TRBJ2-3|NA|TRBV24-1
TGTGCCACCAGTGAAACAGGGAGTTTCACAGATACGCAGTATTTT
CATSETGSFTDTQYF
>NA|TRBJ2-1|few|TRBV7-6
TGTGCCAGCAGCAAACACCGAGCCTACAATGAGCAGTTCTTC
CASSKHRAYNEQFF
>NA|TRBJ2-2|NA|TRBV20-1
TGCAGTGCTAGTGGGACCCAGAACACCGGGGAGCTGTTTTTT
CSASGTQNTGELFF
>TRBD2|TRBJ2-1|NA|TRBV24-1
TGTGCCACCAGTGAAGACGGGAGGTTCAATGAGCAGTTCTTC
CATSEDGRFNEQFF
>NA|TRBJ2-7|few|TRBV10-3
TGTGCCGGAGGGGAGATCGAGCAGTACTTC
CAGGEIEQYF
>NA|TRBJ1-3|NA|TRBV20-1
TGCAGTGTAGCTGGTCGCAACACCATATATTTT
CSVAGRNTIYF
>NA|TRBJ2-3|NA|TRBV27
TGTGCCACCACCAACTGGGGCGCAGATACGCAGTATTTT
CATTNWGADTQYF
>NA|TRBJ2-3|NA|TRBV10-3
TGTGCCATCAATCAGGGTGCCACAGATACGCAGTATTTT
CAINQGATDTQYF
>NA|TRBJ1-1|NA|TRBV5-5
TGTGCCAGCAAAGGGGGTCCTGTATGGGACACTGAAGCTTTCTTT
CASKGGPVWDTEAFF
>TRBD2|TRBJ2-1|NA|TRBV7-3
TGTGCCAGCAGCTTAACGGCCAGCGGGAGGGCCCCTGAGCAGTTCTTC
CASSLTASGRAPEQFF
>TRBD2|TRBJ2-1|NA|TRBV29-1
TGCAGCGCCACTAGCGGGAGGGGGTATGAGCAGTTCTTC
CSATSGRGYEQFF
>NA|TRBJ1-5|few|TRBV4-3
TGCGCCAGCAGCCAAGATTGGAAGGGCAATCAGCCCCAGCATTTT
CASSQDWKGNQPQHF